This T cell receptor (beta chain) was obtained from a study of blood T cell repertoires in COVID-19. Individuals drawn from approximately 26 US areas were about 18 to 95 years old. Self-reported history from a screening survey and questionnaire set each donor's cohort. All recovered Cohort 3 donors got two negative PCRs, got clearance, or saw symptom resolution. V was pared by 4 bases and J by 5 bases, with 8 bases between. The germline gives CDR1 KGHSH, CDR2 LQKENI. The CDR3 length is 12 residues. The protocol was immunoSEQ multiplex PCR, while the TCRdb copy is restricted to in-frame clones and leaves out a portion. This table holds hundreds of thousands of clones, approximately 90% found once.

The sequenced material came from PBMCs or T cells enriched from blood (not recorded which). The receptor was isolated from a man aged 25 to 40 who had recovered from COVID-19. The chain joins TRBV18 to TRBJ2-5, with D unclear. The chain's CDR3 is CASSLSGETQYF. CDR3 sequence (DNA): TGTGCCAGCTCACTTTCGGGTGAGACCCAGTACTTC.